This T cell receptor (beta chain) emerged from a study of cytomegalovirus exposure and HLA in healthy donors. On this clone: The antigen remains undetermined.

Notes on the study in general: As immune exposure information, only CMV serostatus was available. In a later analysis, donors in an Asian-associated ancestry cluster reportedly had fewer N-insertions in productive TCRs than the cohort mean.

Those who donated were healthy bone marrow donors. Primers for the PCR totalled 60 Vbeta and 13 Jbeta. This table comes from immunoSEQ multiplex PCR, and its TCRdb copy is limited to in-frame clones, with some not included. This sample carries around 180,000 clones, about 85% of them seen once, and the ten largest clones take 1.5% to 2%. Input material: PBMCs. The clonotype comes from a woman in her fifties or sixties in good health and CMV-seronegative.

For the CDR3, the DNA is TGTGCCTGGAGTGAATCGAGTTACGGGGTCGAAGCTTTCTTT. It translates to CAWSESSYGVEAFF. The chain couples TRBV30 to TRBJ1-1; no clear D gene. CDR3 size: 14 residues. Germline assignment: CDR1 GTSNPN and CDR2 SVGIG (reference sequence). The V end was cut by 1 base, the J end by 8 bases, with 17 bases between.